The clone carrying this T cell receptor (beta chain) came up once. What it binds is not known. Per the germline V gene, CDR1 is LNHNV and CDR2 is YYDKDF (reference sequence). The CDR3 runs 17 residues. The V end lost 1 base, the J end lost 4 bases, and 16 bases lay between the germline ends. Time point: week 11, during vaccination. In every dose of vaccine, 300 ug of mutant IDH1 20-mer peptide was given alongside topical imiquimod. New IDH1-mutant, ATRX-lost WHO grade 3 or 4 astrocytomas occurred in donors. The sample belongs to a study of a mutant IDH1 vaccine in newly diagnosed glioma. Study-level information: Patients underwent eight vaccinations, which took place in weeks 1, 3, 5, 7, 11, 15, 19 and 23. Mean patient age was around 40 years; around 60% were male and 37.5% female. Receipt of radiotherapy, temozolomide, or both preceded the study, and most received both.

Data came from immunoSEQ multiplex PCR; TCRdb stores just in-frame clones and leaves some out. The sample carries tens of thousands of clones, roughly 84% recorded once. The rearrangement joins TRBV15 to TRBJ2-2; no clear D gene. Here the sequenced sample was PBMCs, taken from a glioma patient whose treatment included an IDH1 peptide vaccine. This receptor was taken from a woman in her forties or fifties with glioma. Here the CDR3 reads CATSRGGMGRTTGELFF. Written as DNA, the CDR3 is TGTGCCACCAGCAGAGGGGGAATGGGCAGGACCACCGGGGAGCTGTTTTTT.